The rows below give T cell receptor beta chains drawn from one sample of a study of cytomegalovirus exposure and HLA in healthy donors. Produced via immunoSEQ multiplex PCR; TCRdb's table is partial and in-frame only. This sample's table has 150,000 to 200,000 clones. The sequenced sample was PBMCs. The receptors derive from a man younger than 40 in good health and CMV-seronegative. Each CDR3 is given with its conserved first and last residue. The order of the fields is D gene, J gene, V gene, CDR3 DNA, CDR3 protein. D genes are given only for firm matches.

- TRBJ1-1 TRBV10-3 TGTGCCATCAGTGGGGGCGGGGGTTTGAACACTGAAGCTTTCTTT CAISGGGGLNTEAFF
- TRBJ1-5 TRBV19 TGTGCCAGTATTCGAGACAGTAATAGCAATCAGCCCCAGCATTTT CASIRDSNSNQPQHF
TRBD1 TRBJ2-3 TRBV6-1 TGTGCCAGCAGCTCGGGACAGATGACGGGGGATACGCAGTATTTT CASSSGQMTGDTQYF
- TRBJ2-7 TRBV5-4 TGTGCCAGCAGCTTTCAGGATTATCGAACCGAGCAGTACTTC CASSFQDYRTEQYF
- TRBJ1-2 TRBV27 TGTGCCAGCAGAACGGGGCACAGGGAGGGTGGCTACACCTTC CASRTGHREGGYTF
- TRBJ1-1 TRBV7-3 TGTGCCAGCAGTTATCACGGGGGAGGAGCTTTCTTT CASSYHGGGAFF
TRBD2 TRBJ2-3 TRBV5-8 TGTGCCAGCAGCTTTAGACTAGCGGGAGGCTCAGATACGCAGTATTTT CASSFRLAGGSDTQYF
- TRBJ2-3 TRBV6-5 TGTGCCAGCAGTTATATGGTCGCGGCAGCTACAGATACGCAGTATTTT CASSYMVAAATDTQYF
TRBD2 TRBJ2-3 TRBV7-6 TGTGCCAGCAGCCGGCAGCGGGGGGGCAACACAGATACGCAGTATTTT CASSRQRGGNTDTQYF
- TRBJ2-3 TRBV6-1 TGTGCCAGCAGGGGAGCTAGCACAGATACGCAGTATTTT CASRGASTDTQYF
- TRBJ2-7 TRBV12-5 TGTGCTAGTAGGAAAACCCGGCCCGGCGGAGACGAGCAGTACTTC CASRKTRPGGDEQYF
TRBD1 TRBJ2-6 TRBV27 TGTGCCAGCAGTCCAAAGCCAGGGGGCATTGCCCGATCTGGGGCCAACGTCCTGACTTTC CASSPKPGGIARSGANVLTF
- TRBJ1-4 TRBV6-1 TGTGCCAGCAGTTCCCACAGGGCAACTAATGAAAAACTGTTTTTT CASSSHRATNEKLFF
TRBD2 TRBJ2-2 TRBV7-8 TGTGCCAGCAGCTCCTTAGGACTAGCGGGGACGGAGCTGTTTTTT CASSSLGLAGTELFF
- TRBJ1-2 TRBV9 TGTGCCAGCAGCGTCCATACCGGGACATCTAACTATGGCTACACCTTC CASSVHTGTSNYGYTF
- TRBJ1-2 TRBV2 TGTGCCAGCAGTGCGACAGCCTCTAACTATGGCTACACCTTC CASSATASNYGYTF
TRBD2 TRBJ2-2 TRBV25-1 TGTGCCAGCAGTTCCAGACGCGGGGGGGCCGGGAACACCGGGGAGCTGTTTTTT CASSSRRGGAGNTGELFF
TRBD1 TRBJ2-7 TRBV13 TGTGCCAGCAGTCCGACAGGGTCCTCCTACGAGCAGTACTTC CASSPTGSSYEQYF
- TRBJ2-3 TRBV7-2 TGTGCCAGCAGCTTAGTCGGGGGTGGCACAGATACGCAGTATTTT CASSLVGGGTDTQYF
TRBD1 TRBJ1-1 TRBV4-1 TGCGCCAGCAGCCAGGGACAGCGGGGGACTATGAACACTGAAGCTTTCTTT CASSQGQRGTMNTEAFF
- TRBJ2-5 TRBV12-5 TGTGCTAGTGGTTTGGGTAAGGGGTACCAAGAGACCCAGTACTTC CASGLGKGYQETQYF
TRBD1 TRBJ2-7 TRBV19 TGTGCCAGTAGTATGCAGGGGGTCAGGAGCTCCTACGAGCAGTACTTC CASSMQGVRSSYEQYF
- TRBJ1-5 TRBV9 TGTGCCAGCAGCGTAGCGGGTCGGGGAAATCAGCCCCAGCATTTT CASSVAGRGNQPQHF
TRBD1 TRBJ2-6 TRBV13 TGTGCCAGCAGCTTAGACGGGCAGGGGGCGACTTCCCACTCTGGGGCCAACGTCCTGACTTTC CASSLDGQGATSHSGANVLTF
- TRBJ2-3 TRBV29-1 TGCAGCGTTGGTGTCATACTCACAGATACGCAGTATTTT CSVGVILTDTQYF
- TRBJ2-2 TRBV9 TGTGCCAGCGGGGGGTCGGAATCGAACACCGGGGAGCTGTTTTTT CASGGSESNTGELFF
TRBD2 TRBJ2-2 TRBV6-1 TGTGCCAGCAGTGATCAGGGCGGGGAGGGCCTCGGGGAGCTGTTTTTT CASSDQGGEGLGELFF